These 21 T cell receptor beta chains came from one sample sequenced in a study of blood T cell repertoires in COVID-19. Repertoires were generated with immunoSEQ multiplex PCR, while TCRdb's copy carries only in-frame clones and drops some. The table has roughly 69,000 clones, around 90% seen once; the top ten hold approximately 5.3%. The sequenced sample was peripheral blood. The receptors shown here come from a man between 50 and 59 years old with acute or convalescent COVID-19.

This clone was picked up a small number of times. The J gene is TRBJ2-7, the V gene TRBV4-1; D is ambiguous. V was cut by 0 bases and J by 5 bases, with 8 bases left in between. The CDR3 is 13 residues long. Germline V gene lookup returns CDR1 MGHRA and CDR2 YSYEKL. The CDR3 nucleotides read TGCGCCAGCAGCCAAGATCTAACGCACGAGCAGTACTTC. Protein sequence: CASSQDLTHEQYF.

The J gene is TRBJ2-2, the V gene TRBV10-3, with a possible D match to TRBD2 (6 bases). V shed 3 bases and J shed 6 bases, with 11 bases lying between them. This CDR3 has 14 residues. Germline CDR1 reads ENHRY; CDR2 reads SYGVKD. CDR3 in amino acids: CAISDGRTAGELFF. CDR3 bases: TGTGCCATCAGTGATGGGAGGACGGCCGGGGAGCTGTTTTTT.

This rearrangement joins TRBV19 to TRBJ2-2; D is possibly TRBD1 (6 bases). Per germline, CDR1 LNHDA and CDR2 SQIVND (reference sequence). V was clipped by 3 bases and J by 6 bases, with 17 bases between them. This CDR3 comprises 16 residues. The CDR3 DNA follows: TGTGCCAGTAGTATGAAGGGCAGGGGCTCACCCGGGGAGCTGTTTTTT. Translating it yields CASSMKGRGSPGELFF.

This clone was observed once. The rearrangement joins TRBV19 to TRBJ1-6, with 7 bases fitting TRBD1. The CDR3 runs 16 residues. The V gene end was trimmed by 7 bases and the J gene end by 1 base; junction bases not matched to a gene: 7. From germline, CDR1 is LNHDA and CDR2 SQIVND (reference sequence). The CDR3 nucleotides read TGTGCCAGTATGGGGAAGGGGGCATCCTATAATTCACCCCTCCACTTT. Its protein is CASMGKGASYNSPLHF.

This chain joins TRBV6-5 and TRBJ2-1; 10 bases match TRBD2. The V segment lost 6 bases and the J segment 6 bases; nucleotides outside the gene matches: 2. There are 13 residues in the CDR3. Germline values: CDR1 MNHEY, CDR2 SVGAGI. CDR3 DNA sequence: TGTGCCAGCAGAACTAGCGGGATCAATGAGCAGTTCTTC. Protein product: CASRTSGINEQFF.

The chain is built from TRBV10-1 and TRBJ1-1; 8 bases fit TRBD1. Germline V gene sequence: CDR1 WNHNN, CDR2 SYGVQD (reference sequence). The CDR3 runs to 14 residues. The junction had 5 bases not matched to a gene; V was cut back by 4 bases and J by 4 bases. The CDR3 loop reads CASSGRDRGTEAFF. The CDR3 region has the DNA TGCGCCAGCAGTGGTCGTGACAGGGGCACTGAAGCTTTCTTT.

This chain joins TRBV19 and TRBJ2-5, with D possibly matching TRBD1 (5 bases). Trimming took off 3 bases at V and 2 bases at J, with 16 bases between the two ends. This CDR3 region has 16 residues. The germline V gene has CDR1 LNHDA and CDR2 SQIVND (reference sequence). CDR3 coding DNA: TGTGCCAGTAGTATTAAGCTGTCGGACAAACAAGAGACCCAGTACTTC. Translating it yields CASSIKLSDKQETQYF.

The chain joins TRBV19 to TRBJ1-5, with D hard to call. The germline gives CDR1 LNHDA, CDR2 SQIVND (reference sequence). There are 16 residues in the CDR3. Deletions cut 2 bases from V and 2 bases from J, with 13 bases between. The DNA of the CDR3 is TGTGCCAGTAGTATATCGGCGGGTATCGGCAATCAGCCCCAGCATTTT. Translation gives CASSISAGIGNQPQHF.

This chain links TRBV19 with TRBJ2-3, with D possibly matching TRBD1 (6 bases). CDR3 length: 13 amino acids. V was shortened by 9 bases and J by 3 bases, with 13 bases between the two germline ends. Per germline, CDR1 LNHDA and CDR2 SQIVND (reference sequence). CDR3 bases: TGTGCCAGAGAGGACAGCACGACAGATACGCAGTATTTT. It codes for CAREDSTTDTQYF.

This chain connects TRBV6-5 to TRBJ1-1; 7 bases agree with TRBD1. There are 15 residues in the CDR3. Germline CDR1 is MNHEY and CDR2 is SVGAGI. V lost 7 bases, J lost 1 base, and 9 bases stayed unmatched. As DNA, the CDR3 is TGTGCCAGCATCACTACAGGGGTAGGGAACACTGAAGCTTTCTTT. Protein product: CASITTGVGNTEAFF.

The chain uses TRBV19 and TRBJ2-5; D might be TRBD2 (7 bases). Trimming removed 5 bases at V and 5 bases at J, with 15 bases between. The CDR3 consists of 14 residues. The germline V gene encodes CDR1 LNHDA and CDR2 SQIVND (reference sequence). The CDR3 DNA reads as TGTGCCAGTAGTCCTCCGGGGGGCAGCGAGACCCAGTACTTC. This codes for CASSPPGGSETQYF.

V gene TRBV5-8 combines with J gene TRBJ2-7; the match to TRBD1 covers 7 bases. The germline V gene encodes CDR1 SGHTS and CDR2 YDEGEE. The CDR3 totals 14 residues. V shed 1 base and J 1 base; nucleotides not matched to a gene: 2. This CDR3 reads CASSLSRGSYEQYF. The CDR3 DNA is TGTGCCAGCAGCTTGAGCAGGGGGTCCTACGAGCAGTACTTC.

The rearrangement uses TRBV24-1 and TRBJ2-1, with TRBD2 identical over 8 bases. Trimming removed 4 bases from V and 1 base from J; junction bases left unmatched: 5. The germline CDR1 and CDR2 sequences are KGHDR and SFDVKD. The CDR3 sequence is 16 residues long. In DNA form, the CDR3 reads TGTGCCACCAGTGACGATAGCGGGAAGTCCTACAATGAGCAGTTCTTC. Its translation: CATSDDSGKSYNEQFF.

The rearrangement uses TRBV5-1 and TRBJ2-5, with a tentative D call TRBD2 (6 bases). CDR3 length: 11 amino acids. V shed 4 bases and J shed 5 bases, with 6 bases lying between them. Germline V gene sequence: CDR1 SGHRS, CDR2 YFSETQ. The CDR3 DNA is TGCGCCAGCAGCGGAGGGGAGACCCAGTACTTC. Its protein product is CASSGGETQYF.

Here the CDR3 DNA reads TGTGCCAGCAGCTCGGGACAGGGGGTGGAAGAGACCCAGTACTTC. This translates into CASSSGQGVEETQYF. This sequence joins TRBV7-9 and TRBJ2-5; TRBD1 matches 11 bases. Germline V gene sequence: CDR1 SEHNR, CDR2 FQNEAQ (reference sequence). The CDR3 has 15 amino acids. With V trimmed by 4 bases and J by 3 bases, 4 bases remained unmatched.

The CDR3 coding sequence is TGTGCCAGTAGTACCCAATACACCGGGGAGCTGTTTTTT. Protein: CASSTQYTGELFF. V gene TRBV19 combines with J gene TRBJ2-2; no clear D. This CDR3 is 13 amino acids long. Between the trimmed V and J ends, which lost 4 bases and 3 bases, there was a span of 6 bases. Germline V gene data show CDR1 as LNHDA and CDR2 as SQIVND (reference sequence).

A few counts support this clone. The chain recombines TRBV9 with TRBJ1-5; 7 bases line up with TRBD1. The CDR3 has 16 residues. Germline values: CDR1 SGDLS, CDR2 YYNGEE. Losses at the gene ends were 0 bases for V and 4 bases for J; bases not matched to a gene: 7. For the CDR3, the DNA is TGTGCCAGCAGCGTAGGGGGACAGAGAGGTAATCAGCCCCAGCATTTT. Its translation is CASSVGGQRGNQPQHF.

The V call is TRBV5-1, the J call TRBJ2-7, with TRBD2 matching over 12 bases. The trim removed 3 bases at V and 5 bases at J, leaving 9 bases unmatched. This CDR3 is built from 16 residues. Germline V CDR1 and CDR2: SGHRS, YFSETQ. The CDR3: CASSSLAGGALDEQYF. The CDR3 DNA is TGCGCCAGCAGCTCACTAGCGGGAGGTGCTTTAGACGAGCAGTACTTC.

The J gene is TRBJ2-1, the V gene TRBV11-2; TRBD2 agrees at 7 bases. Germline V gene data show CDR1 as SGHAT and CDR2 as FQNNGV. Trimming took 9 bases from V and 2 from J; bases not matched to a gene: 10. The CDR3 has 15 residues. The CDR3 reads CASTTRGVAYNEQFF. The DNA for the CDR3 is TGTGCCAGTACCACACGGGGGGTCGCCTACAATGAGCAGTTCTTC.

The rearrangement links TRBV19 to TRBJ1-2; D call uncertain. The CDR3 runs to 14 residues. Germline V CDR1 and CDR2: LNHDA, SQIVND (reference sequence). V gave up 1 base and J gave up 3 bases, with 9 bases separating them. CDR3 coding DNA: TGTGCCAGTAGTATAGCCCCGCGAGACTATGGCTACACCTTC. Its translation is CASSIAPRDYGYTF. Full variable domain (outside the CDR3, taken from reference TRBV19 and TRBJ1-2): DGGITQSPKYLFRKEGQNVTLSCEQNLNHDAMYWYRQDPGQGLRLIYYSQIVNDFQKGDIAEGYSVSREKKESFPLTVTSAQKNPTAFYLCASSIAPRDYGYTFGSGTRLTVV.

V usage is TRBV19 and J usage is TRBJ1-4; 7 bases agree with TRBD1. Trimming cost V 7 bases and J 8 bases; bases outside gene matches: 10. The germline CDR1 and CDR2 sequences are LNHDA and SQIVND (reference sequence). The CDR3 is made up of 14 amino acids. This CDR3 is CASNEQGKWEKLFF. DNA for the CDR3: TGTGCCAGTAACGAACAGGGGAAGTGGGAAAAACTGTTTTTT.